Each of the 2 T cell receptor beta chains below was sequenced from the same sample in a study of T-cell reconstitution after alpha-beta-depleted transplantation in children. Unique molecular identifiers featured in how the TCRbeta library was prepared. TCRdb reanalysed the PCR reads using MiXCR and keeps one entry per CDR3 protein. The sample lists under 250,000 distinct CDR3 sequences, approximately 6.9% occurring once. Sequences were derived from PBMCs, sampled before TCRalphabeta/CD19-depleted stem cell transplant. All receptors derive from a boy aged 2 to 10 with acute lymphoblastic leukemia, due to receive a stem cell transplant.

The chain employs TRBV11-2 and TRBJ2-2; 12 bases map to TRBD2. J lost 2 bases, V lost 5 bases, and 3 bases had no gene match. Germline V CDR1 and CDR2: SGHAT, FQNNGV. This CDR3 region has 16 residues. CDR3 coding DNA: TGTGCCAGCAGCCCTAGCGGGGGGGGCAACACCGGGGAGCTGTTTTTT. Its translation: CASSPSGGGNTGELFF.

As to this clonotype: With a much larger clone just one base away, this may be a read error. The chain carries TRBV12-3 or TRBV12-4 and TRBJ2-4; D may be TRBD1 (6 bases). The CDR3 runs to 17 residues. The CDR3 sequence: CASSLVPGTLAKNIRYF. CDR3 nucleotide sequence: TGTGCCAGCAGTTTAGTACCGGGGACATTAGCCAAAAACATTCGGTACTTC.